The 29 T cell receptor beta chains presented below share a single source sample, sequenced in a study of T-cell memory formation after mild COVID-19. TCRdb called the 5' RACE reads again in MiXCR, with one record for every CDR3 protein. This sample yields hundreds of thousands of distinct CDR3 sequences, of which about 23% are seen a single time; approximately 13% belongs to the top ten. The specimen was PBMCs or a T cell subset sorted from them (not recorded which). The receptors derive from an adult woman who had mild COVID-19 (a few samples of this study predate the infection). Cell type and time point are not known.

J is TRBJ1-2 and V is TRBV20-1; possible D gene TRBD1, 5 bases. CDR3 length: 12 residues. The germline gives CDR1 DFQATT, CDR2 SNEGSKA (reference sequence). V was clipped by 6 bases and J by 6 bases, with 14 bases between them. CDR3 DNA: TGCAGTGCGTTAGACGGACATAATGGCTACACCTTC. The encoded protein is CSALDGHNGYTF.

The chain uses TRBV12-3 or TRBV12-4 and TRBJ2-2; D uncertain. This CDR3 is 14 amino acids long. Trimming cost V 1 base and J 3 bases, with 6 bases left between them. The CDR3 protein is CASSLEGYTGELFF. CDR3 coding DNA: TGTGCCAGCAGTTTAGAAGGGTACACCGGGGAGCTGTTTTTT.

The chain uses TRBV4-3 and TRBJ1-3, with D possibly TRBD1 on 6 matching bases. From germline, CDR1 is LGHNA and CDR2 YSLEER. The CDR3 is 16 amino acids. With 0 bases removed from V and 10 bases from J, the gap between germline ends came to 19 bases. This CDR3 is CASSQDPGRGGETIYF. CDR3 nucleotides: TGCGCCAGCAGCCAAGATCCGGGCAGGGGAGGAGAAACCATATATTTT.

J is TRBJ2-1 and V is TRBV11-2, with 9 positions matching TRBD1. Per germline, CDR1 SGHAT and CDR2 FQNNGV. The CDR3 runs to 16 residues. With 5 bases clipped from V and 8 bases from J, the junction kept 13 bases outside the gene matches. The CDR3 coding sequence is TGTGCCAGCAGCATACCCGGGACAGGGAAGGGTTATGAGCAGTTCTTC. Protein product: CASSIPGTGKGYEQFF.

This clonotype came up a few times. V usage is TRBV20-1 and J usage is TRBJ2-1; 10 positions match TRBD2. CDR3 length: 15 residues. The trim removed 0 bases at V and 8 bases at J, leaving 7 bases unmatched. Germline values: CDR1 DFQATT, CDR2 SNEGSKA (reference sequence). CDR3 sequence reads: CSARDGPSGSHEQFF. In DNA form, the CDR3 reads TGCAGTGCTAGAGATGGGCCTAGCGGGAGCCATGAGCAGTTCTTC.

This clonotype has more than one count but fewer than ten. The CDR3 bases are TGTGCCAGTAGTATGTGGATAGGGGAGACCGGGGAGCTGTTTTTT. It encodes CASSMWIGETGELFF. The chain carries TRBV19 and TRBJ2-2; D could derive from TRBD1 or TRBD2 (5 bases each). Trimming took off 3 bases at V and 5 bases at J, with 13 bases between the two ends. The CDR3 contains 15 residues. Germline loops: CDR1 LNHDA, CDR2 SQIVND (reference sequence).

The chain couples TRBV20-1 to TRBJ2-7; no clear D. The CDR3 is made up of 15 amino acids. Germline CDR1 DFQATT, CDR2 SNEGSKA (reference sequence). V lost 0 bases and J lost 3, with 15 bases in between. The CDR3: CSARDSGGWGYEQYF. For the CDR3, the DNA is TGCAGTGCTAGAGATAGTGGCGGTTGGGGCTACGAGCAGTACTTC.

CDR3 sequence reads: CASSMRGLVTEQFF. The CDR3 bases are TGTGCCAGTAGTATGAGGGGACTAGTAACGGAGCAGTTCTTC. This chain joins TRBV19 and TRBJ2-1; 8 bases are a match to TRBD2. Losses at the gene ends were 3 bases for V and 10 bases for J; bases not matched to a gene: 8. The CDR3 runs to 14 residues. Germline V CDR1 and CDR2: LNHDA, SQIVND (reference sequence).

CDR3 sequence reads: CATSRDLTSRETQYF. The CDR3 DNA follows: TGTGCCACCAGCAGAGATCTCACTAGCCGAGAGACCCAGTACTTC. The chain couples TRBV15 to TRBJ2-5, with D perhaps TRBD2 (6 bases). Germline V gene lookup returns CDR1 LNHNV and CDR2 YYDKDF (reference sequence). This CDR3 contains 15 residues. Between the trimmed V and J ends, which lost 0 bases and 4 bases, there was a span of 12 bases.

In this sample, this clonotype turned up a few times. V is TRBV6-5 and J is TRBJ2-3; 10 nucleotides line up with TRBD2. The CDR3 covers 13 residues. Unmatched junction bases numbered 0, after V lost 3 bases and J lost 6 bases. CDR1 and CDR2 from the germline V gene are MNHEY and SVGAGI. The CDR3 DNA follows: TGTGCCAGCAGTTATAGCGGGAGGGATACGCAGTATTTT. Protein sequence: CASSYSGRDTQYF.

This clonotype turned up a few times. The CDR3 DNA reads TGTGCCAGCTCGGTACAGGAGAACTATGGCTACACCTTC. Protein: CASSVQENYGYTF. The chain employs TRBV18 and TRBJ1-2; D perhaps matches TRBD1 (5 bases). CDR3 length: 13 residues. CDR1 KGHSH and CDR2 LQKENI come from the germline V gene. Trimming took off 6 bases at V and 2 bases at J, with 10 bases between the two ends.

In its sample, this clonotype was seen a few times. The rearrangement uses TRBV7-2 and TRBJ1-5, with D hard to call. The CDR3 length is 15 residues. The V and J ends lost 5 bases and 7 bases respectively, with 18 bases between them. The germline gives CDR1 SGHTA, CDR2 FQGNSA. This CDR3 reads CASSRVEDPRQPQHF. DNA of the CDR3: TGTGCCAGCAGCAGGGTCGAGGACCCTAGACAGCCCCAGCATTTT.

On this clonotype itself: Just one base apart from a much larger clone, this may be a read error. The chain couples TRBV11-2 to TRBJ2-7; the match to TRBD2 covers 11 bases. The length of the CDR3 is 16 residues. Germline lookup yields CDR1 SGHAT and CDR2 FQNNGV. CDR3 in amino acids: CTSSLASSGGIYEQYF. The CDR3 DNA sequence: TGTACCAGCAGCTTAGCTTCTAGCGGGGGGATCTACGAGCAGTACTTC.

The chain employs TRBV27 and TRBJ2-3, with D possibly matching TRBD2 (5 bases). This CDR3 has 14 residues. CDR1 MNHEY and CDR2 SMNVEV come from the germline V gene (reference sequence). Trimming pared 3 bases from V and 5 bases from J, leaving 12 bases between. The CDR3 coding sequence is TGTGCCAGCAGTTTGTCCCCCGAGGGAGATACGCAGTATTTT. It specifies CASSLSPEGDTQYF.

The gene calls are TRBV5-1 and TRBJ2-1, with TRBD2 matching 10 bases. There are 14 residues in the CDR3. CDR1 and CDR2 from the germline V gene are SGHRS and YFSETQ. With V trimmed by 7 bases and J by 6 bases, 7 bases remained unmatched. The CDR3 DNA is TGCGCCAGCGGGAGCGGGGGGGCGCCCAATGAGCAGTTCTTC. Protein sequence: CASGSGGAPNEQFF.

This clonotype appeared a few times. The CDR3 reads CATSNEGPTDTQYF. CDR3 sequence (DNA): TGTGCCACCAGCAACGAGGGCCCCACAGATACGCAGTATTTT. The chain uses TRBV15 and TRBJ2-3, with D maybe TRBD2 (5 bases). CDR1 and CDR2 from the germline V gene are LNHNV and YYDKDF (reference sequence). V was trimmed by 4 bases and J by 2 bases, leaving 10 bases between them. The CDR3 loop spans 14 amino acids.

The chain employs TRBV11-2 and TRBJ2-7; a weak D match, TRBD1 (6 bases). The CDR3 extends over 16 amino acids. Trimming cost V 3 bases and J 3 bases, with 18 bases left between them. Per germline, CDR1 SGHAT and CDR2 FQNNGV. In nucleotides, the CDR3 is TGTGCCAGCAGCTTGGGGGCACAGGGCCCCGTCTACGAGCAGTACTTC. Its translation: CASSLGAQGPVYEQYF.

This clonotype was observed a handful of times. The V call is TRBV7-2, the J call TRBJ2-7; 9 positions agree with TRBD2. V gave up 5 bases and J gave up 5 bases; unmatched junction bases: 16. CDR1 and CDR2 from the germline V gene are SGHTA and FQGNSA. The CDR3 runs to 17 residues. The CDR3 loop reads CASSPRGGVSGRDEQYF. CDR3 coding DNA: TGTGCCAGCAGCCCCCGGGGGGGAGTTAGCGGGAGAGACGAGCAGTACTTC.

This clonotype has just a few counts. The rearrangement links TRBV7-2 to TRBJ2-1; 8 nucleotides agree with TRBD2. The CDR3 length is 18 residues. From germline, CDR1 is SGHTA and CDR2 FQGNSA. Unmatched junction bases numbered 14, after V lost 4 bases and J lost 3 bases. CDR3 nucleotides: TGTGCCAGCAGCTCGAAGGTGTCTAGCGGGCTCTACTACAATGAGCAGTTCTTC. Translation: CASSSKVSSGLYYNEQFF.

The chain carries TRBV4-1 and TRBJ2-7; D perhaps matches TRBD2 (6 bases). Germline CDR1 reads MGHRA; CDR2 reads YSYEKL. Deletions cut 2 bases from V and 6 bases from J, with 11 bases between. The CDR3 length is 13 residues. In DNA form, the CDR3 reads TGCGCCAGCAGCCAATCCGGGACTCTCGAGCAGTACTTC. It specifies CASSQSGTLEQYF.

This chain joins TRBV12-3 or TRBV12-4 and TRBJ2-3; 7 bases map to TRBD2. The junction had 1 base not matched to a gene; V was cut back by 1 base and J by 0 bases. This CDR3 is 15 amino acids long. DNA of the CDR3: TGTGCCAGCAGTTTAGAGGGACTAAGCACAGATACGCAGTATTTT. The encoded protein is CASSLEGLSTDTQYF.

The V gene is TRBV5-1, the J gene TRBJ2-1; 9 nucleotides line up with TRBD2. This CDR3 has 17 amino acids. Germline trimming cut 1 base from V and 3 bases from J; bases unmatched to any gene: 8. Germline CDR1 SGHRS, CDR2 YFSETQ. CDR3 amino acids: CASSLSAGGPIYNEQFF. For the CDR3, the DNA is TGCGCCAGCAGCTTGTCTGCGGGAGGGCCGATCTACAATGAGCAGTTCTTC.

The chain joins TRBV7-2 to TRBJ2-3; D call uncertain. CDR3 size: 13 residues. CDR1 and CDR2 (germline): SGHTA, FQGNSA. V lost 5 bases and J lost 3, with 9 bases in between. CDR3 nucleotides: TGTGCCAGCAGCCCCGCTATTACAGATACGCAGTATTTT. As protein: CASSPAITDTQYF.

This clonotype was counted a few times. V is TRBV3-1 and J is TRBJ2-1; D gene ambiguous. This CDR3 contains 17 residues. V was pared by 0 bases and J by 0 bases, with 12 bases between. Germline V gene data show CDR1 as LGHDT and CDR2 as YNNKEL (reference sequence). CDR3 loop: CASSQDPAPSSYNEQFF. CDR3 bases: TGTGCCAGCAGCCAAGATCCAGCGCCGAGCTCCTACAATGAGCAGTTCTTC.

The V call is TRBV20-1, the J call TRBJ2-5, with D possibly TRBD2 on 7 matching bases. Germline V gene data show CDR1 as DFQATT and CDR2 as SNEGSKA (reference sequence). This CDR3 spans 20 amino acids. Trimming removed 3 bases from V and 3 bases from J, with 32 bases in between. The CDR3, as DNA: TGCAGTGCTAGTAGAGAAGGGGGGCAGACTAGCCGTGGACCCAAAGAGACCCAGTACTTC. Translation: CSASREGGQTSRGPKETQYF.

The chain employs TRBV5-1 and TRBJ1-2; possible D gene TRBD1, 5 bases. Trimming took off 1 base at V and 2 bases at J, with 18 bases between the two ends. CDR3 length: 17 residues. Per the germline V gene, CDR1 is SGHRS and CDR2 is YFSETQ. Here the CDR3 reads CASSLYGALKQNYGYTF. The CDR3 DNA is TGCGCCAGCAGCTTGTACGGGGCACTCAAGCAAAACTATGGCTACACCTTC.

This clonotype was observed a few times. The V gene is TRBV4-1, the J gene TRBJ2-1; 12 bases map to TRBD2. J was trimmed by 6 bases and V by 2 bases; bases with no gene match: 5. This CDR3 is 16 amino acids long. Germline values: CDR1 MGHRA, CDR2 YSYEKL. The CDR3 DNA is TGCGCCAGCAGCCAACTAGCGGGGGGGCCGTTCAATGAGCAGTTCTTC. This sequence encodes CASSQLAGGPFNEQFF.

This clonotype showed up just a few times. The rearrangement joins TRBV6-6 to TRBJ2-3; D is possibly TRBD2 (5 bases). Germline-derived CDR1 and CDR2 are MNHNY and SVGAGI (reference sequence). V lost 7 bases and J lost 2, with 10 bases in between. The CDR3 length is 13 residues. In nucleotides, the CDR3 is TGTGCCAGCAATATGAGGGCCACAGATACGCAGTATTTT. Translation gives CASNMRATDTQYF.

The rearrangement joins TRBV9 to TRBJ2-2, with a tentative D call TRBD2 (6 bases). The CDR3 contains 12 residues. CDR1 and CDR2 from the germline V gene are SGDLS and YYNGEE. With 3 bases removed from V and 7 bases from J, the gap between germline ends came to 7 bases. CDR3 sequence: CASSGGGGELFF. CDR3 nucleotides: TGTGCCAGCAGCGGGGGAGGCGGGGAGCTGTTTTTT.